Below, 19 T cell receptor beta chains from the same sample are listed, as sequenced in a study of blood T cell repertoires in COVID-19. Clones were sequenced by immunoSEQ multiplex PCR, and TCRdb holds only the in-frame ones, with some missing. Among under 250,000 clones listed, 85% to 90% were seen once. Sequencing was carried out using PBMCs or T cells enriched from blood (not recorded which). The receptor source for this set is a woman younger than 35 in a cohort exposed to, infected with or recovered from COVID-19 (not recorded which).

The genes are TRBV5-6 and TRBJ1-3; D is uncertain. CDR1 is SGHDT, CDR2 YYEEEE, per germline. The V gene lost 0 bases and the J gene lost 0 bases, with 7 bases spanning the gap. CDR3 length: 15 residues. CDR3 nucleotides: TGTGCCAGCAGCTTGGTACCCGGCTCTGGAAACACCATATATTTT. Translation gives CASSLVPGSGNTIYF. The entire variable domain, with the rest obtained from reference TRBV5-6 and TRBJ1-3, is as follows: DAGVTQSPTHLIKTRGQQVTLRCSPKSGHDTVSWYQQALGQGPQFIFQYYEEEERQRGNFPDRFSGHQFPNYSSELNVNALLLGDSALYLCASSLVPGSGNTIYFGEGSWLTVV.

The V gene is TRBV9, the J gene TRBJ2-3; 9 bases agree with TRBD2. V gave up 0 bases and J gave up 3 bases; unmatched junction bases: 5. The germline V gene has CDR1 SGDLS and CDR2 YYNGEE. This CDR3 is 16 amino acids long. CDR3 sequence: CASSVGSSGVTDTQYF. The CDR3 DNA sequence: TGTGCCAGCAGCGTAGGTTCTAGCGGGGTAACAGATACGCAGTATTTT.

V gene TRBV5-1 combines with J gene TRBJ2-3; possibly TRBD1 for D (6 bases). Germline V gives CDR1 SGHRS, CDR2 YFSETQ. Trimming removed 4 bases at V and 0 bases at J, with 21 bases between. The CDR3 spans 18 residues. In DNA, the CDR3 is TGCGCCAGCAGCAACTTACCCCGGGACACCGTAAGCACAGATACGCAGTATTTT. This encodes CASSNLPRDTVSTDTQYF.

Here the CDR3 DNA reads TGTGCCAGCAGTCCAAGCGAGGCCACTGAAGCTTTCTTT. It encodes CASSPSEATEAFF. The rearrangement links TRBV7-8 to TRBJ1-1; D remains ambiguous. The CDR3 has 13 residues. The V and J ends lost 6 bases and 4 bases respectively, with 12 bases between them. From germline, CDR1 is SGHVS and CDR2 FQNEAQ.

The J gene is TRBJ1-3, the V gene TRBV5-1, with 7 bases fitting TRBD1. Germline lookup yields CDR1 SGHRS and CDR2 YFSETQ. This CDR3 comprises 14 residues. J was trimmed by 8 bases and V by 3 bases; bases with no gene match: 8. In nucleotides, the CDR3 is TGCGCCAGCAGCTCCGGGACAGCCGTGGACACCATATATTTT. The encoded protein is CASSSGTAVDTIYF.

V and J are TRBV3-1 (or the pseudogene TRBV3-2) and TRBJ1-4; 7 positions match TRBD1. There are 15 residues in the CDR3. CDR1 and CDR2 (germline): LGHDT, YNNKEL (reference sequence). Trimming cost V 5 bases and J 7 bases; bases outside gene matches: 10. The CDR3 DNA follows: TGTGCCAGCAGCACCGACAGGGTCAGGGGTGAAAAACTGTTTTTT. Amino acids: CASSTDRVRGEKLFF.

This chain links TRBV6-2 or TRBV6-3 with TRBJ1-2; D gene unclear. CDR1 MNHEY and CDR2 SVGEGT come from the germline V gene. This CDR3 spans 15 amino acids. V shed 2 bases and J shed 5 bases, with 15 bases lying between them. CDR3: CASSYPPGGRYGYTF. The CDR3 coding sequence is TGTGCCAGCAGTTACCCCCCCGGCGGGAGGTATGGCTACACCTTC.

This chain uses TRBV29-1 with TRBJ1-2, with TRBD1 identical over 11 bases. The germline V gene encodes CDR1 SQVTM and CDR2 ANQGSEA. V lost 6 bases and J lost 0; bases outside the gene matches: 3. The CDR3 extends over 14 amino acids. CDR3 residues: CSVGQGAPNYGYTF. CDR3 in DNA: TGCAGCGTAGGACAGGGGGCGCCTAACTATGGCTACACCTTC. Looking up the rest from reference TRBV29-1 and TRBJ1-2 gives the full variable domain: SAVISQKPSRDICQRGTSLTIQCQVDSQVTMMFWYRQQPGQSLTLIATANQGSEATYESGFVIDKFPISRPNLTFSTLTVSNMSPEDSSIYLCSVGQGAPNYGYTFGSGTRLTVV.

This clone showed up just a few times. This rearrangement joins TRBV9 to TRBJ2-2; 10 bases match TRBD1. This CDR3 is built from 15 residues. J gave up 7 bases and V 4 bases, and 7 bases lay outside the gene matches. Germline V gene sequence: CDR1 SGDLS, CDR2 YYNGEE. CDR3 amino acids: CASSLDRGRIGELFF. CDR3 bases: TGTGCCAGCAGCCTAGACAGGGGGCGAATCGGGGAGCTGTTTTTT.

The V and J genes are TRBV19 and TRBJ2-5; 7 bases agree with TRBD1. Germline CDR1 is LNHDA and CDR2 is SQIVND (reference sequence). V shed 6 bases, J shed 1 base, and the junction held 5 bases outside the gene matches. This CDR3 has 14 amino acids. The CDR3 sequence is CASSSGQLQETQYF. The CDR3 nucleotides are TGTGCCAGTAGCTCGGGACAGCTCCAAGAGACCCAGTACTTC.

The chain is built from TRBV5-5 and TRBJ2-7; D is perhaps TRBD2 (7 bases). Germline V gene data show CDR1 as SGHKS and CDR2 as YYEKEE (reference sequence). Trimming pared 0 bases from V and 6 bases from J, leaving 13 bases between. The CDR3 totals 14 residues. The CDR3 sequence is CASSLGRGGSEQYF. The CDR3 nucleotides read TGTGCCAGCAGCTTGGGCAGGGGAGGGTCCGAGCAGTACTTC.

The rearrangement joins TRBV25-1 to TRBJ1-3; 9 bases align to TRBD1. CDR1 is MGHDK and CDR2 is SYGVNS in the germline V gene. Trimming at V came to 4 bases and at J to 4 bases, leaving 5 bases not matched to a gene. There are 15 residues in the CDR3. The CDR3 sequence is CASSAHRGQGNTIYF. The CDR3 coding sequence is TGTGCCAGCAGTGCGCACAGGGGGCAAGGAAACACCATATATTTT.

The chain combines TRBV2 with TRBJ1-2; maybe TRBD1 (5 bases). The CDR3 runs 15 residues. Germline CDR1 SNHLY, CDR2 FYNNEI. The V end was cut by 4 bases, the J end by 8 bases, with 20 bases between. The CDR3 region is CASSGEAPGKRGYTF. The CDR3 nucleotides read TGTGCCAGCAGTGGAGAGGCCCCAGGGAAAAGAGGCTACACCTTC. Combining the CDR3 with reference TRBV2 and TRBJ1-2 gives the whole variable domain EPEVTQTPSHQVTQMGQEVILRCVPISNHLYFYWYRQILGQKVEFLVSFYNNEISEKSEIFDDQFSVERPDGSNFTLKIRSTKLEDSAMYFCASSGEAPGKRGYTFGSGTRLTVV.

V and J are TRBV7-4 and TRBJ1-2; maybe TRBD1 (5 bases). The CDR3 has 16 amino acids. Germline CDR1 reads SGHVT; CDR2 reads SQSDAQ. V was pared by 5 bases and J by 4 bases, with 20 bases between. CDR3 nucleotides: TGTGCCAGCAGCCCAAGGGGAGGGGAGGGGAGCTATGGCTACACCTTC. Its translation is CASSPRGGEGSYGYTF.

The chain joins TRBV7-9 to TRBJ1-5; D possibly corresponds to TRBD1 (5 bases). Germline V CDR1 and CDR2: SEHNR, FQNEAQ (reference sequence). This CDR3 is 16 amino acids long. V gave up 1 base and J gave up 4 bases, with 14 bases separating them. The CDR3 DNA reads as TGTGCCAGCAGCTTAGGGGAAAGGGGAGGAAATCAGCCCCAGCATTTT. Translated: CASSLGERGGNQPQHF.

The CDR3 loop reads CASSPDRANIQYF. CDR3 sequence (DNA): TGTGCCAGCAGCCCAGACAGGGCGAACATTCAGTACTTC. This chain connects TRBV6-5 to TRBJ2-4; TRBD1 aligns across 7 bases. The CDR3 runs to 13 residues. Germline V gene data show CDR1 as MNHEY and CDR2 as SVGAGI. The trim removed 6 bases at V and 7 bases at J, leaving 6 bases unmatched.

The CDR3 spells CASSIVQGGHYFQETQYF. CDR3 nucleotide sequence: TGTGCCAGTAGTATAGTTCAGGGTGGACACTACTTCCAAGAGACCCAGTACTTC. This chain uses TRBV19 with TRBJ2-5, with D tentatively TRBD1 (5 bases). CDR1 and CDR2 (germline): LNHDA, SQIVND (reference sequence). Trimming stripped 1 base from V and 1 base from J, with 19 bases between. The CDR3 is 18 amino acids.

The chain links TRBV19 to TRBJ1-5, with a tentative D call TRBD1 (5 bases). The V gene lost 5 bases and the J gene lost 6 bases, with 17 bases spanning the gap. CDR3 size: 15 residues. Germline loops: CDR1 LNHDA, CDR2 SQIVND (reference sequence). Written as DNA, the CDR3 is TGTGCCAGTAGTGTCCAGGGCCAAGGGGCTCAGCCCCAGCATTTT. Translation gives CASSVQGQGAQPQHF.

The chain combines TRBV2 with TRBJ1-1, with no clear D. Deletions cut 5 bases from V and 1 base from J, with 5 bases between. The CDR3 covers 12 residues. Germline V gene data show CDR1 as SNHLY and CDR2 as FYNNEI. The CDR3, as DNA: TGTGCCAGCAGTCGGTCGAACACTGAAGCTTTCTTT. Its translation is CASSRSNTEAFF. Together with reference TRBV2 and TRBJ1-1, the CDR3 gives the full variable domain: EPEVTQTPSHQVTQMGQEVILRCVPISNHLYFYWYRQILGQKVEFLVSFYNNEISEKSEIFDDQFSVERPDGSNFTLKIRSTKLEDSAMYFCASSRSNTEAFFGQGTRLTVV.